This T cell receptor beta chain was obtained from a study of cytomegalovirus exposure and HLA in healthy donors. Profiled with immunoSEQ multiplex PCR; TCRdb holds only in-frame clones, not every one. Of more than 55,000 clones in the sample, approximately 88% were seen once. This clonotype originated in a woman aged 18-29 years in good health and CMV-seronegative. The sequenced sample was PBMCs.

CDR3 in amino acids: CAWTQGPSSGNTIYF. The CDR3 nucleotides are TGTGCCTGGACCCAGGGCCCGAGCTCTGGAAACACCATATATTTT. The chain combines TRBV30 with TRBJ1-3; D possibly corresponds to TRBD1 (5 bases). The V gene lost 4 bases and the J gene lost 0 bases, with 13 bases spanning the gap. Germline V gene sequence: CDR1 GTSNPN, CDR2 SVGIG (reference sequence). The CDR3 is made up of 15 amino acids.